One sample yielded the 17 T cell receptor beta chains listed below, sequenced in a study of blood T cells in healthy people across ages. Primers used in a second PCR of about 7 to 11 cycles were a sample-barcoded 5' primer and a J-beta primer mix. MiXCR, run by TCRdb on the 5' RACE reads, gives a single entry per CDR3 protein. Altogether roughly 1,100,000 distinct CDR3 sequences are present, 20% to 25% being singletons, with the ten largest covering less than 0.85%. The data also belong to a second study, concerning T cells of mothers and their children.

The material sequenced was blood. These receptors all come from a girl aged 2-15 years in good health.

The chain links TRBV6-5 to TRBJ1-1; TRBD1 matches 8 bases. Trimming at V came to 0 bases and at J to 0 bases, leaving 3 bases not matched to a gene. Germline V gene lookup returns CDR1 MNHEY and CDR2 SVGAGI. CDR3 length: 16 residues. CDR3 sequence (DNA): TGTGCCAGCAGTTACTCCCAGGGGGCCCTGAACACTGAAGCTTTCTTT. Translated: CASSYSQGALNTEAFF.

This clonotype showed up many times. The gene calls are TRBV6-2 or TRBV6-3 and TRBJ2-7; TRBD2 matches at 8 bases. CDR1 and CDR2 from the germline V gene are MNHEY and SVGEGT. The CDR3 spans 15 residues. With 4 bases clipped from V and 3 bases from J, the junction kept 8 bases outside the gene matches. The CDR3 loop is CASSSGREKDYEQYF. The CDR3 DNA sequence: TGTGCCAGCAGTTCCGGGAGGGAGAAAGACTACGAGCAGTACTTC.

The chain uses TRBV20-1 and TRBJ2-7; D not resolved. Trimming took 0 bases from V and 2 from J, leaving 17 bases between them. In germline, CDR1 is DFQATT, CDR2 SNEGSKA (reference sequence). The CDR3 totals 16 residues. CDR3 DNA: TGCAGTGCTAGAGATTCCTTGCCAGGTCAGCCCTACGAGCAGTACTTC. This translates into CSARDSLPGQPYEQYF.

V and J are TRBV29-1 and TRBJ2-3; 7 nucleotides match TRBD1. The CDR3 has 13 amino acids. CDR1 and CDR2 (germline): SQVTM, ANQGSEA. The V gene end was trimmed by 6 bases and the J gene end by 3 bases; junction bases not matched to a gene: 6. CDR3 nucleotide sequence: TGCAGCGTGGACAGGAGAGGGACAGATACGCAGTATTTT. As protein: CSVDRRGTDTQYF.

The V call is TRBV29-1, the J call TRBJ2-5, with a tentative D call TRBD1 (6 bases). The germline V gene has CDR1 SQVTM and CDR2 ANQGSEA. V was clipped by 4 bases and J by 2 bases, with 17 bases between them. This CDR3 is built from 15 residues. The DNA of the CDR3 is TGCAGCGTTGTCTTGAACCGGGACACACAAGAGACCCAGTACTTC. Translating gives CSVVLNRDTQETQYF. The full variable domain, in which reference TRBV29-1 and TRBJ2-5 provide the parts outside the CDR3, is SAVISQKPSRDICQRGTSLTIQCQVDSQVTMMFWYRQQPGQSLTLIATANQGSEATYESGFVIDKFPISRPNLTFSTLTVSNMSPEDSSIYLCSVVLNRDTQETQYFGPGTRLLVL.

This clonotype was seen a handful of times. The rearrangement joins TRBV20-1 to TRBJ2-5; D perhaps matches TRBD1 (6 bases). V shed 0 bases and J shed 4 bases, with 15 bases lying between them. The CDR3 has 15 residues. Germline values: CDR1 DFQATT, CDR2 SNEGSKA (reference sequence). CDR3 nucleotide sequence: TGCAGTGCTAGAGACGCCACGACAGGAGTAGAGACCCAGTACTTC. Protein product: CSARDATTGVETQYF.

The chain carries TRBV19 and TRBJ1-5, with TRBD1 matching over 7 bases. V lost 3 bases to trimming and J lost 13 bases; unmatched junction nucleotides: 9. There are 13 residues in the CDR3. Germline assignment: CDR1 LNHDA and CDR2 SQIVND (reference sequence). In DNA form, the CDR3 reads TGTGCCAGTAGTATCTCGACAGGGCTTTTTCAGCATTTT. The encoded protein is CASSISTGLFQHF.

This clonotype has more than one count but fewer than ten. This chain connects TRBV12-3 or TRBV12-4 to TRBJ1-2; D may be TRBD1 (5 bases). This CDR3 region has 15 residues. V lost 5 bases to trimming and J lost 5 bases, with 18 bases between them. DNA of the CDR3: TGTGCCAGCAGTCTCTCCCTGACAGCCCCTTATGGCTACACCTTC. Translating gives CASSLSLTAPYGYTF.

This chain connects TRBV20-1 to TRBJ2-5; D ambiguous. Between the trimmed V and J ends, which lost 3 bases and 5 bases, there was a span of 13 bases. The CDR3 loop spans 13 amino acids. Germline CDR1 reads DFQATT; CDR2 reads SNEGSKA (reference sequence). CDR3 bases: TGCAGTGCTAGTTCTCCCGCGGCGGAGACCCAGTACTTC. Protein sequence: CSASSPAAETQYF.

Worth noting for this clonotype: At one end, the junction sequence differs from germline, possibly due to a read error. The CDR3 spells CASGQSASYSGANVLTF. In nucleotides, the CDR3 is TGCGCCAGCGGCCAATCTGCCAGTTACTCTGGGGCCAACGTCCTGACTTTC. V and J are TRBV4-1 and TRBJ2-6; D remains unclear. CDR3 length: 17 amino acids. Germline values: CDR1 MGHRA, CDR2 YSYEKL.

This clonotype was counted a few times. In nucleotides, the CDR3 is TGCAGCGTTGAAGATCGGGATGGGGTAGGGCAGTTCTTC. It yields the protein CSVEDRDGVGQFF. The chain is built from TRBV29-1 and TRBJ2-1; D is perhaps TRBD2 (5 bases). The V and J ends lost 0 bases and 12 bases respectively, with 15 bases between them. The CDR3 is 13 residues long. Germline V gene data show CDR1 as SQVTM and CDR2 as ANQGSEA.

With respect to this clonotype: A read error may account for a junction end that differs from germline. The rearrangement uses TRBV27 and TRBJ2-7; D unclear. The CDR3 runs to 14 residues. Germline CDR1 and CDR2: MNHEY and SMNVEV (reference sequence). For the CDR3, the DNA is TGTGCCAGCAGTCCAAGTTACTCCGCCTACGTGCAGTACTTC. It codes for CASSPSYSAYVQYF.

The table lists this clonotype with a few counts. The V and J genes are TRBV12-3 or TRBV12-4 and TRBJ1-6; D unresolved. V was trimmed by 2 bases and J by 6 bases, leaving 14 bases between them. The CDR3 is made up of 16 amino acids. DNA of the CDR3: TGTGCCAGCAGTTTACAGGTCGGCCGCGCTAATTCACCCCTCCACTTT. Protein product: CASSLQVGRANSPLHF.

The chain uses TRBV29-1 and TRBJ2-5, with 7 bases aligning to TRBD2. J was trimmed by 9 bases and V by 7 bases; bases with no gene match: 20. Germline-derived CDR1 and CDR2 are SQVTM and ANQGSEA. The CDR3 runs 15 residues. CDR3 sequence: CSGLGGEGLLGPQYF. The CDR3 coding sequence is TGCAGCGGCCTTGGTGGGGAGGGACTTTTAGGGCCCCAGTACTTC. The full variable domain, rest sourced from reference TRBV29-1 and TRBJ2-5, is SAVISQKPSRDICQRGTSLTIQCQVDSQVTMMFWYRQQPGQSLTLIATANQGSEATYESGFVIDKFPISRPNLTFSTLTVSNMSPEDSSIYLCSGLGGEGLLGPQYFGPGTRLLVL.

The V and J genes are TRBV3-1 and TRBJ2-7; no clear D. The V end was cut by 3 bases, the J end by 3 bases, with 9 bases between. CDR3 length: 13 amino acids. Germline V gives CDR1 LGHDT, CDR2 YNNKEL (reference sequence). The CDR3 sequence is CASSHPLYYEQYF. In DNA, the CDR3 is TGTGCCAGCAGCCATCCATTATACTACGAGCAGTACTTC.

The rearrangement uses TRBV20-1 and TRBJ2-3; 8 nucleotides match TRBD2. Trimming at V came to 3 bases and at J to 1 base, leaving 6 bases not matched to a gene. CDR3 length equals 15 residues. Germline values: CDR1 DFQATT, CDR2 SNEGSKA (reference sequence). This chain's CDR3 is CSASVGTRGTDTQYF. The CDR3 coding sequence is TGCAGTGCTAGTGTTGGGACTAGGGGCACAGATACGCAGTATTTT.

This clonotype was counted between two and nine times. This chain connects TRBV6-7 to TRBJ2-2, with D possibly matching TRBD2 (6 bases). TRBV6-7 is identified as an open reading frame with a role that is uncertain. The V end lost 2 bases, the J end lost 2 bases, and 18 bases lay between the germline ends. The CDR3 extends over 18 amino acids. Written as DNA, the CDR3 is TGTGCCAGCAGTTACGCGGGGCAGGGTGGCTCTAACACCGGGGAGCTGTTTTTT. It is translated as CASSYAGQGGSNTGELFF.